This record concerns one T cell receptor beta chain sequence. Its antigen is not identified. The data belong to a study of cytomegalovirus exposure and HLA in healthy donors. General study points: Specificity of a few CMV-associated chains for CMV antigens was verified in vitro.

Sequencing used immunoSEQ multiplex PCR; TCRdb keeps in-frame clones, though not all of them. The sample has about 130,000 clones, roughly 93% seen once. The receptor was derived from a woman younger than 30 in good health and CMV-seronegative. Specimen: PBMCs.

The CDR3 bases are TGCGCCAGCAGCGCAGGGACTAGCGGGGGATATACGCAGTATTTT. It yields the protein CASSAGTSGGYTQYF. The chain employs TRBV5-1 and TRBJ2-3, with TRBD2 matching over 14 bases. V trimming: 4 bases; J trimming: 7 bases; junction bases outside the gene matches: 5. The CDR3 covers 15 residues. Germline V lookup: CDR1 SGHRS, CDR2 YFSETQ.